Below are 14 T cell receptor beta chains sequenced from a single sample in a study of blood T cell repertoires in COVID-19. Sequencing used immunoSEQ multiplex PCR; TCRdb keeps in-frame clones, though not all of them. The sample includes approximately 300,000 clones, around nine tenths seen only once; the top ten take around 3.9%. Material: PBMCs or T cells enriched from blood (not recorded which). Receptors originate from a woman aged 30 to 39 who had been exposed to COVID-19.

The V call is TRBV4-1, the J call TRBJ1-4, with 10 bases lining up with TRBD1. Germline V gene lookup returns CDR1 MGHRA and CDR2 YSYEKL. CDR3 size: 15 residues. Losses at the gene ends were 4 bases for V and 6 bases for J; bases not matched to a gene: 5. The CDR3 sequence: CASSPWTGGDEKLFF. In nucleotides, the CDR3 is TGCGCCAGCAGCCCCTGGACAGGGGGAGATGAAAAACTGTTTTTT.

This clone was seen a few times. The chain uses TRBV5-1 and TRBJ2-1; 8 positions agree with TRBD2. Trimming at V came to 0 bases and at J to 8 bases, leaving 13 bases not matched to a gene. This CDR3 has 17 residues. CDR1 is SGHRS, CDR2 YFSETQ, per germline. The CDR3 reads CASSLAPTSGGGYEQFF. The CDR3 DNA reads TGCGCCAGCAGCTTGGCCCCCACTAGCGGTGGGGGCTATGAGCAGTTCTTC.

V is TRBV29-1 and J is TRBJ1-5; D possibly corresponds to TRBD1 (6 bases). Trimming left V 7 bases short and J 2 bases short, with 15 bases between. Germline V gives CDR1 SQVTM, CDR2 ANQGSEA. There are 14 residues in the CDR3. CDR3 in amino acids: CSATINRGNQPQHF. The CDR3 coding sequence is TGCAGCGCTACTATAAACAGGGGCAATCAGCCCCAGCATTTT. The full variable domain, completed using reference TRBV29-1 and TRBJ1-5, is SAVISQKPSRDICQRGTSLTIQCQVDSQVTMMFWYRQQPGQSLTLIATANQGSEATYESGFVIDKFPISRPNLTFSTLTVSNMSPEDSSIYLCSATINRGNQPQHFGDGTRLSIL.

The chain links TRBV30 to TRBJ1-2; D is unresolved. Trimming took off 0 bases at V and 4 bases at J, with 12 bases between the two ends. Germline V gives CDR1 GTSNPN, CDR2 SVGIG (reference sequence). This CDR3 spans 14 amino acids. The CDR3 DNA is TGTGCCTGGAGTGTATTGGTCAGATCCTATGGCTACACCTTC. This translates into CAWSVLVRSYGYTF. The entire variable domain, with the rest obtained from reference TRBV30 and TRBJ1-2, is as follows: SQTIHQWPATLVQPVGSPLSLECTVEGTSNPNLYWYRQAAGRGLQLLFYSVGIGQISSEVPQNLSASRPQDRQFILSSKKLLLSDSGFYLCAWSVLVRSYGYTFGSGTRLTVV.

This clone has just one count. This chain uses TRBV7-9 with TRBJ2-5, with 8 bases lining up with TRBD2. This CDR3 has 15 amino acids. J gave up 3 bases and V 4 bases, and 7 bases lay outside the gene matches. The germline CDR1 and CDR2 sequences are SEHNR and FQNEAQ (reference sequence). CDR3 DNA: TGTGCCAGCAGCTCTGTAGCGGGGTCCGAAGAGACCCAGTACTTC. Its protein is CASSSVAGSEETQYF.

V is TRBV7-2 and J is TRBJ1-1; D is perhaps TRBD1 (6 bases). The CDR3 is made up of 12 amino acids. Trimming removed 4 bases from V and 5 bases from J, with 8 bases in between. In germline, CDR1 is SGHTA, CDR2 FQGNSA. This CDR3 is CASSYDRTEAFF. CDR3 coding DNA: TGTGCCAGCAGCTACGACAGGACTGAAGCTTTCTTT.

The chain recombines TRBV6-2 or TRBV6-3 with TRBJ2-1; D is possibly TRBD2 (5 bases). Trimming left V 0 bases short and J 6 bases short, with 12 bases between. The CDR3 loop spans 15 amino acids. CDR1 and CDR2 (germline): MNHEY, SVGEGT. CDR3 in amino acids: CASSYSLALGNEQFF. The CDR3 DNA reads as TGTGCCAGCAGTTACTCGTTGGCACTAGGCAATGAGCAGTTCTTC.

The V call is TRBV7-9, the J call TRBJ2-3; 11 nucleotides match TRBD2. CDR3 length: 13 amino acids. Germline CDR1 SEHNR, CDR2 FQNEAQ (reference sequence). Losses at the gene ends were 8 bases for V and 5 bases for J; bases not matched to a gene: 3. In nucleotides, the CDR3 is TGTGCCAGCGAACTAGCGGGGGTAGATACGCAGTATTTT. As protein: CASELAGVDTQYF.

The chain has TRBV25-1 and TRBJ1-6; 7 nucleotides agree with TRBD1. V lost 2 bases to trimming and J lost 10 bases; unmatched junction nucleotides: 5. Germline CDR1 and CDR2: MGHDK and SYGVNS. This CDR3 region has 14 residues. CDR3 region: CASSERGGFSPLHF. DNA of the CDR3: TGTGCCAGCAGTGAAAGAGGGGGCTTCTCACCCCTCCACTTT.

The V gene is TRBV2, the J gene TRBJ2-3; TRBD2 is a possible D gene (6 bases). V was clipped by 5 bases and J by 5 bases, with 11 bases between them. Germline V CDR1 and CDR2: SNHLY, FYNNEI. This CDR3 has 13 residues. CDR3 nucleotides: TGTGCCAGCAGTACGCAGGGAGGAGATACGCAGTATTTT. Translated: CASSTQGGDTQYF.

The rearrangement links TRBV11-3 to TRBJ2-3; D is possibly TRBD2 (5 bases). This CDR3 is 16 amino acids long. Germline CDR1 SGHNT, CDR2 YENEEA. Between the trimmed V and J ends, which lost 5 bases and 3 bases, there was a span of 18 bases. The CDR3 sequence is CASSPAGQVGTDTQYF. CDR3 sequence (DNA): TGTGCCAGCAGCCCTGCGGGTCAGGTGGGGACAGATACGCAGTATTTT.

The chain joins TRBV5-1 to TRBJ1-1; D perhaps matches TRBD1 (6 bases). V lost 1 base and J lost 2, with 9 bases in between. Per the germline V gene, CDR1 is SGHRS and CDR2 is YFSETQ. This CDR3 is 14 amino acids long. The DNA of the CDR3 is TGCGCCAGCAGCTTGTTAGGGGGTAACACTGAAGCTTTCTTT. As protein: CASSLLGGNTEAFF.

CDR3 sequence (DNA): TGTGCCAGCAGTCTACAGGAAACTGAAGCTTTCTTT. Translation: CASSLQETEAFF. This chain connects TRBV28 to TRBJ1-1; tentatively, D is TRBD1 (5 bases). Germline V CDR1 and CDR2: MDHEN, SYDVKM. The V end was cut by 5 bases, the J end by 5 bases, with 9 bases between. The CDR3 is made up of 12 amino acids.

The rearrangement joins TRBV18 to TRBJ1-2, with 12 bases that match TRBD1. Per germline, CDR1 KGHSH and CDR2 LQKENI. This CDR3 spans 14 amino acids. The V segment lost 3 bases and the J segment 8 bases; nucleotides outside the gene matches: 4. The CDR3, as DNA: TGTGCCAGCTCACCGGGACAGGGGGCGAGGGGCTACACCTTC. Its translation: CASSPGQGARGYTF.